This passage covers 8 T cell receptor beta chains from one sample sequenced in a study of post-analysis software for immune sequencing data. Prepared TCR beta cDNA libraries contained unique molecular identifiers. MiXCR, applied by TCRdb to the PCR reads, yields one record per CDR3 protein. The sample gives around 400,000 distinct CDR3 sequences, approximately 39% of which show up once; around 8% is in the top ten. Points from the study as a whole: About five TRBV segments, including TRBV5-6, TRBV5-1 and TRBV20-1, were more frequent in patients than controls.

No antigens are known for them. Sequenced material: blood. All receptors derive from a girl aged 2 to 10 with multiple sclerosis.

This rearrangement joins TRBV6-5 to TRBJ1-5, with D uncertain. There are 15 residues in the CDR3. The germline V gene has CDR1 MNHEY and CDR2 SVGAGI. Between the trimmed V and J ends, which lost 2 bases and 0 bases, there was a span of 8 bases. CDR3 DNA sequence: TGTGCCAGCAGTTACCGAGTGGGTAGCAATCAGCCCCAGCATTTT. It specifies CASSYRVGSNQPQHF.

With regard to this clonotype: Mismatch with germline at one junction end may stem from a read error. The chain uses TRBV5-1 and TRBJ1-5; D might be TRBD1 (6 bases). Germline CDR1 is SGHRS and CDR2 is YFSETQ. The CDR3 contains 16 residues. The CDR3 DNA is TGCGCCAGCAGCTTGGGAGGGGGGAATAGCAATCAGCCCAAGCATTTT. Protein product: CASSLGGGNSNQPKHF.

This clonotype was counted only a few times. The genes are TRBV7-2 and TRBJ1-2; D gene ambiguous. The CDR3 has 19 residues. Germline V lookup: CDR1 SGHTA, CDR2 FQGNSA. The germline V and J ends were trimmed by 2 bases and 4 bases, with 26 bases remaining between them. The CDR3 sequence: CASSLPLAGGIAWAYGYTF. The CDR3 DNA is TGTGCCAGCAGCTTACCTCTTGCGGGAGGGATAGCTTGGGCCTATGGCTACACCTTC.

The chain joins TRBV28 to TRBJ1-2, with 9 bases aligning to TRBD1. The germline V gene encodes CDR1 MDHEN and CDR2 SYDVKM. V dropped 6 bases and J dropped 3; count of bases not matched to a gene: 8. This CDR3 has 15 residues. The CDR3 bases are TGTGCCAGCAGAATTACAGGGGGCGCGTACTATGGCTACACCTTC. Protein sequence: CASRITGGAYYGYTF.

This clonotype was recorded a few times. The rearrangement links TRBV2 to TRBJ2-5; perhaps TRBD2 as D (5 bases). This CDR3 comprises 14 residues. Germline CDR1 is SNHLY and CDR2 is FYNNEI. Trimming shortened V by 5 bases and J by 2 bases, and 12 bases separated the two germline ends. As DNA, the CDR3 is TGTGCCAGCAGTCTCGAGGGCGAACAAGAGACCCAGTACTTC. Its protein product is CASSLEGEQETQYF.

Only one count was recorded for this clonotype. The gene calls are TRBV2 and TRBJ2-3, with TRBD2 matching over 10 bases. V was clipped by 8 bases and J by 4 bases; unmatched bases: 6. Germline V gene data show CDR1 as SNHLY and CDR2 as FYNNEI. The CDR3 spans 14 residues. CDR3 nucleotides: TGTGCCAGCCGGGGTAGCGGGGGGTCAGATACGCAGTATTTT. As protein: CASRGSGGSDTQYF.

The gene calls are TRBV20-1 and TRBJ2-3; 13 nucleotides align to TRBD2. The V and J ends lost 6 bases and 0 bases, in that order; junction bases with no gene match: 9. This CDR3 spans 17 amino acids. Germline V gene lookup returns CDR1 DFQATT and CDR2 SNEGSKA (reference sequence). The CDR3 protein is CSAPGTSGTTSTDTQYF. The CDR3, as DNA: TGCAGTGCCCCCGGGACTAGCGGGACCACTAGCACAGATACGCAGTATTTT.

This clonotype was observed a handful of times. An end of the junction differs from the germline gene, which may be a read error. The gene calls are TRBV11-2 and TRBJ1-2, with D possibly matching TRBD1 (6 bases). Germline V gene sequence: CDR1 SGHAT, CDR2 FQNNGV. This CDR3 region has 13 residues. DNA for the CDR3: TGTGCCGGCAGCTTAGGGGGAGGCTATGGCTACACCTTC. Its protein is CAGSLGGGYGYTF.